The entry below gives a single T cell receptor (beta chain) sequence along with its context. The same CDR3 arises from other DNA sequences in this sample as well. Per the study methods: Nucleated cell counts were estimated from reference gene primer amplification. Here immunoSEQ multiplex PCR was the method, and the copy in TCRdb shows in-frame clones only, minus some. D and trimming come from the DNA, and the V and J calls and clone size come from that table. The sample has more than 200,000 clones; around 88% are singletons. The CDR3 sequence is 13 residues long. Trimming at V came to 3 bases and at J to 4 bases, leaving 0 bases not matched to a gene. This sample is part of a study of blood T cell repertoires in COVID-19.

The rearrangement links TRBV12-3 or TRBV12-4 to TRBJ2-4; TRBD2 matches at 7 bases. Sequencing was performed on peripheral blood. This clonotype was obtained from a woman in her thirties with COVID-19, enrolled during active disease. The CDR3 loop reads CASSFGGKNIQYF. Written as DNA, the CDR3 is TGTGCCAGCAGTTTCGGGGGGAAAAACATTCAGTACTTC.